The clone carrying this T cell receptor beta chain showed up just a few times. A read error is possible here, since a much larger clone lies one base away. Three rounds of nested PCR, following a modified ARM-PCR protocol, produced the TCRbeta library. In TCRdb, the multiplex PCR reads were re-called with MiXCR into one record per CDR3 protein. The table shows around 99,000 distinct CDR3 sequences, with about 61% occurring only once. This sample's RNA came from whole unsorted tissue. The normal lung tissue was taken more than 3 cm from the tumor edge. These data come from a study of tumor and adjacent non-tumor tissue in lung cancer. This CDR3 spans 17 amino acids. V shed 2 bases and J 0 bases; nucleotides not matched to a gene: 6. CDR1 and CDR2 from the germline V gene are MGHRA and YSYEKL.

This TCR came from a man aged 60 to 69 with non-small cell lung cancer. Sequencing used distant non-tumor lung tissue. The chain links TRBV4-1 to TRBJ2-3, with TRBD2 matching 9 bases. The CDR3 coding sequence is TGCGCCAGCAGCCAAATTTCTGCGGGAGGGAGCACAGATACGCAGTATTTT. This encodes CASSQISAGGSTDTQYF.